A selection of T cell receptor beta chains follows, all from one sample in a study of T cells in Graves' hyperthyroidism and ophthalmopathy. TCRdb re-derived calls from the multiplex PCR reads in MiXCR, one entry per CDR3 protein. Here the sample spans a few hundred thousand distinct CDR3 sequences, about 15% being singletons. Sequencing was done on a sample of blood. The receptors come from a woman younger than 30 with Graves' hyperthyroidism. The CDR3 runs from the conserved cysteine through the conserved F or W. Fields, in order: J gene, clone size, V gene, D gene, CDR3 protein, CDR3 DNA. A D gene is named only where the DNA matches it firmly. Size tells how often a clone was seen (once, few, many) or the class of an expanded clone, and some rows leave it out.

J: TRBJ2-1
size: many
V: TRBV18
D: TRBD1
CDR3: CASSPQGQGIAYNEQFF
DNA: TGTGCCAGCTCACCACAGGGACAGGGCATCGCCTACAATGAGCAGTTCTTC

J: TRBJ2-5
size: many
V: TRBV12-3/TRBV12-4
D: -
CDR3: CASSLGGQVPLAQYF
DNA: TGTGCCAGCAGTTTAGGGGGGCAGGTCCCTTTGGCCCAGTACTTC

J: TRBJ2-1
size: many
V: TRBV27
D: -
CDR3: CASSWLDEQFF
DNA: TGTGCCAGCAGCTGGCTCGATGAGCAGTTCTTC

J: TRBJ1-5
size: -
V: TRBV27
D: -
CDR3: CASSFLAGEGDQPQHF
DNA: TGTGCCAGCAGTTTTTTGGCCGGTGAGGGCGATCAGCCCCAGCATTTT

J: TRBJ1-1
size: many
V: TRBV29-1
D: -
CDR3: CSVGPRLNTEAFF
DNA: TGCAGCGTCGGGCCCAGATTGAACACTGAAGCTTTCTTT

J: TRBJ2-5
size: many
V: TRBV7-6
D: TRBD2
CDR3: CASSRGPAGGFQETQYF
DNA: TGTGCCAGCAGCCGAGGGCCAGCGGGGGGATTCCAAGAGACCCAGTACTTC

J: TRBJ2-3
size: many
V: TRBV20-1
D: TRBD2
CDR3: CSAEPAGGYTDTQYF
DNA: TGCAGTGCCGAACCCGCGGGGGGGTACACAGATACGCAGTATTTT

J: TRBJ1-1
size: many
V: TRBV20-1
D: TRBD1
CDR3: CSASDPGQMNTEAFF
DNA: TGCAGTGCTAGTGATCCGGGACAGATGAACACTGAAGCTTTCTTT

J: TRBJ1-1
size: -
V: TRBV12-3/TRBV12-4
D: -
CDR3: CASSLTYGVNTEAFF
DNA: TGTGCCAGCAGTTTAACATATGGGGTGAACACTGAAGCTTTCTTT

J: TRBJ1-1
size: -
V: TRBV14
D: TRBD1
CDR3: CASSRSMPFTGGFTEAFF
DNA: TGTGCCAGCAGCCGTAGTATGCCTTTTACAGGGGGCTTCACTGAAGCTTTCTTT

J: TRBJ2-7
size: few
V: TRBV6-1
D: -
CDR3: CASRVPSSYEQYF
DNA: TGTGCCAGCAGGGTCCCGAGCTCCTACGAGCAGTACTTC

J: TRBJ1-2
size: -
V: TRBV7-8
D: TRBD1
CDR3: CASSPRQGKLYGYTF
DNA: TGTGCCAGCAGCCCCAGACAGGGTAAACTCTATGGCTACACCTTC

J: TRBJ2-5
size: -
V: TRBV6-5
D: -
CDR3: CASSYRATQYF
DNA: TGTGCCAGCAGTTACCGGGCTACCCAGTACTTC

J: TRBJ2-5
size: -
V: TRBV11-2
D: -
CDR3: CASSLGWRRGQETQYF
DNA: TGTGCCAGCAGCCTTGGATGGCGGAGGGGCCAAGAGACCCAGTACTTC

J: TRBJ1-1
size: many
V: TRBV5-6
D: -
CDR3: CASSFGRGSAFF
DNA: TGTGCCAGCAGTTTCGGAAGGGGGTCGGCTTTCTTT

J: TRBJ1-2
size: many
V: TRBV3-1
D: TRBD1
CDR3: CASSPDGQGFGYTF
DNA: TGTGCCAGCAGCCCAGATGGACAGGGTTTCGGCTACACCTTC

J: TRBJ1-5
size: many
V: TRBV15
D: -
CDR3: CATSRNIVGRNQPQHF
DNA: TGTGCCACCAGCAGGAATATCGTAGGACGCAATCAGCCCCAGCATTTT

J: TRBJ2-1
size: many
V: TRBV13
D: -
CDR3: CASSLGTNEDNEQFF
DNA: TGTGCCAGCAGCTTAGGGACCAACGAAGACAATGAGCAGTTCTTC

J: TRBJ1-1
size: many
V: TRBV20-1
D: -
CDR3: CSASRSTEAFF
DNA: TGCAGTGCTAGTCGATCCACTGAAGCTTTCTTT

J: TRBJ1-2
size: -
V: TRBV6-5
D: -
CDR3: CASSYSNRANYGYTF
DNA: TGTGCCAGCAGTTACTCTAACAGGGCTAACTATGGCTACACCTTC

J: TRBJ2-3
size: -
V: TRBV29-1
D: TRBD2
CDR3: CSAVGTSGSTDTQYF
DNA: TGCAGCGCCGTGGGCACTAGCGGGAGCACAGATACGCAGTATTTT

J: TRBJ2-1
size: many
V: TRBV11-2
D: TRBD1
CDR3: CASSFGTGLRNEQFF
DNA: TGTGCCAGCAGCTTCGGGACAGGGCTTAGGAATGAGCAGTTCTTC

J: TRBJ1-1
size: many
V: TRBV6-5
D: -
CDR3: CASSYEPGANTEAFF
DNA: TGTGCCAGCAGTTACGAGCCGGGGGCGAACACTGAAGCTTTCTTT

J: TRBJ2-1
size: few
V: TRBV3-1
D: TRBD2
CDR3: CASSPISGGLNEQFF
DNA: TGTGCCAGCAGTCCAATTAGCGGGGGTTTAAATGAGCAGTTCTTC

J: TRBJ1-2
size: -
V: TRBV4-2
D: -
CDR3: CASSQDAMEGVNYGYTF
DNA: TGTGCCAGCAGCCAAGATGCGATGGAGGGGGTCAACTATGGCTACACCTTC

J: TRBJ2-7
size: many
V: TRBV10-2
D: -
CDR3: CASSEGSPDISYEQYF
DNA: TGCGCCAGCTCCGAGGGGAGCCCCGACATATCCTACGAGCAGTACTTC

J: TRBJ2-7
size: many
V: TRBV5-1
D: -
CDR3: CASSLPRTGQFLYEQYF
DNA: TGCGCCAGCAGCTTACCCCGGACCGGACAGTTTCTCTACGAGCAGTACTTC